These 23 T cell receptor beta chains share one sample of origin, sequenced in a study of cytomegalovirus exposure and HLA in healthy donors. Primers for the PCR totalled 60 Vbeta and 13 Jbeta. Profiling relied on immunoSEQ multiplex PCR, and the TCRdb table lists in-frame clones only, not all of them. The data hold around 98,000 clones, with around 73% observed a single time. Sequences were obtained from PBMCs. All receptors come from a female donor in good health and CMV-seronegative.

This clone came up once. This chain connects TRBV7-9 to TRBJ2-1, with D possibly matching TRBD1 (5 bases). The CDR3 consists of 15 residues. Trimming stripped 9 bases from V and 6 bases from J, with 21 bases between. Germline V gives CDR1 SEHNR, CDR2 FQNEAQ (reference sequence). CDR3 nucleotide sequence: TGTGCCAGTCATTCAGGGTTCCGTAAATCCAATGAGCAGTTCTTC. Protein sequence: CASHSGFRKSNEQFF.

This chain's CDR3 is CASSSLGTGKNYGYTF. Here the CDR3 DNA reads TGTGCCAGCAGTTCCCTGGGGACAGGAAAGAACTATGGCTACACCTTC. This chain uses TRBV27 with TRBJ1-2; 8 bases are a match to TRBD1. The length of the CDR3 is 16 residues. Germline assignment: CDR1 MNHEY and CDR2 SMNVEV (reference sequence). The V segment lost 4 bases and the J segment 2 bases; nucleotides outside the gene matches: 9.

This clone occurred a few times. The genes are TRBV6-5 and TRBJ2-7, with 8 bases lining up with TRBD2. The CDR3 has 14 amino acids. Looked up from germline, CDR1 is MNHEY and CDR2 is SVGAGI. Trimming at V came to 7 bases and at J to 2 bases, leaving 7 bases not matched to a gene. The CDR3 is CASTISGTAYEQYF. The CDR3 DNA reads as TGTGCCAGCACGATTAGCGGGACCGCCTACGAGCAGTACTTC.

The J gene is TRBJ2-3, the V gene TRBV6-5, with a tentative D call TRBD2 (5 bases). The CDR3 contains 16 residues. CDR1 is MNHEY and CDR2 is SVGAGI in the germline V gene. V was pared by 0 bases and J by 3 bases, with 13 bases between. The DNA of the CDR3 is TGTGCCAGCAGTTACTCGAGCGGTCCCGGGACAGATACGCAGTATTTT. Protein: CASSYSSGPGTDTQYF.

The J gene is TRBJ2-1, the V gene TRBV19, with 11 bases matching TRBD2. V gave up 2 bases and J gave up 3 bases; unmatched junction bases: 15. The germline V gene encodes CDR1 LNHDA and CDR2 SQIVND (reference sequence). This CDR3 has 20 residues. The CDR3 DNA reads as TGTGCCAGTAGTATAAGGGGCCTAGCGGGGGGTGGGGGGTACTACAATGAGCAGTTCTTC. Translating it yields CASSIRGLAGGGGYYNEQFF.

The chain is built from TRBV27 and TRBJ2-1, with 8 bases fitting TRBD1. The germline gives CDR1 MNHEY, CDR2 SMNVEV (reference sequence). The CDR3 consists of 14 residues. J lost 4 bases, V lost 6 bases, and 5 bases had no gene match. CDR3 sequence reads: CASSQGAGYNEQFF. Here the CDR3 DNA reads TGTGCCAGCAGCCAGGGGGCAGGGTACAATGAGCAGTTCTTC.

The chain combines TRBV18 with TRBJ2-2, with 9 bases fitting TRBD2. Unmatched junction bases numbered 4, after V lost 3 bases and J lost 2 bases. Germline V gene lookup returns CDR1 KGHSH and CDR2 LQKENI. This CDR3 comprises 16 residues. This CDR3 reads CASSPQTSGNTGELFF. CDR3 sequence (DNA): TGTGCCAGCTCACCCCAGACTAGCGGTAACACCGGGGAGCTGTTTTTT.

This clone has just a few counts. Other DNA sequences in the sample encode the same CDR3. The rearrangement uses TRBV28 and TRBJ2-3; 9 nucleotides line up with TRBD2. Germline V lookup: CDR1 MDHEN, CDR2 SYDVKM. Trimming at V came to 6 bases and at J to 1 base, leaving 5 bases not matched to a gene. The CDR3 is 15 amino acids. CDR3 DNA sequence: TGTGCCAGCAGGCGACTAGCGGAGGGCACAGATACGCAGTATTTT. It translates to CASRRLAEGTDTQYF.

The chain carries TRBV29-1 and TRBJ2-2; D is ambiguous. CDR1 SQVTM and CDR2 ANQGSEA come from the germline V gene. Trimming stripped 6 bases from V and 6 bases from J, with 14 bases between. The CDR3 runs to 13 residues. CDR3 nucleotides: TGCAGCGTCTCTGCCTCGTCAGCCGGGGAGCTGTTTTTT. Residues: CSVSASSAGELFF.

This chain uses TRBV6-1 with TRBJ2-5, with D perhaps matching TRBD2 (6 bases). The CDR3 contains 16 residues. The V and J ends lost 2 bases and 9 bases respectively, with 22 bases between them. Germline CDR1 MNHNS, CDR2 SASEGT. The CDR3 here is CASSEIPSYLGGSQYF. Here the CDR3 DNA reads TGTGCCAGCAGTGAAATCCCTAGCTACCTTGGGGGGTCCCAGTACTTC.

The rearrangement uses TRBV4-3 and TRBJ2-1; 7 nucleotides match TRBD1. The V and J ends lost 3 bases and 10 bases, in that order; junction bases with no gene match: 9. The CDR3 sequence is 14 residues long. CDR1 and CDR2 (germline): LGHNA, YSLEER. The CDR3 region is CASSQGGQVNEQFF. The CDR3 DNA is TGCGCCAGCAGCCAGGGCGGACAGGTGAACGAGCAGTTCTTC.

The chain couples TRBV7-9 to TRBJ1-2; D is undetermined. The germline V gene has CDR1 SEHNR and CDR2 FQNEAQ (reference sequence). Deletions cut 5 bases from V and 1 base from J, with 11 bases between. The CDR3 is made up of 14 amino acids. The CDR3 is CASSLSGSNYGYTF. The DNA of the CDR3 is TGTGCCAGCAGCCTATCGGGTAGTAACTATGGCTACACCTTC.

The rearrangement uses TRBV4-2 and TRBJ2-7, with 10 bases fitting TRBD2. The CDR3 is made up of 15 amino acids. In germline, CDR1 is LGHNA, CDR2 YNFKEQ. With 1 base clipped from V and 2 bases from J, the junction kept 2 bases outside the gene matches. In nucleotides, the CDR3 is TGTGCCAGCAGCCAAGGGCTAGCGGGAGCCTACGAGCAGTACTTC. It encodes CASSQGLAGAYEQYF.

The J gene is TRBJ1-5, the V gene TRBV6-5, with 9 bases lining up with TRBD1. The CDR3 loop spans 15 amino acids. Per the germline V gene, CDR1 is MNHEY and CDR2 is SVGAGI. Trimming at V came to 5 bases and at J to 5 bases, leaving 7 bases not matched to a gene. Here the CDR3 DNA reads TGTGCCAGCAGTACTACAGGGGGCCCTTATCAGCCCCAGCATTTT. Its protein product is CASSTTGGPYQPQHF.

The chain employs TRBV7-2 and TRBJ1-2; 9 nucleotides agree with TRBD1. V shed 5 bases and J 8 bases; nucleotides not matched to a gene: 12. This CDR3 comprises 15 residues. Per germline, CDR1 SGHTA and CDR2 FQGNSA. CDR3 sequence reads: CASSQRYSGTGGYTF. The CDR3 coding sequence is TGTGCCAGCAGCCAACGGTATTCTGGGACAGGGGGCTACACCTTC.

In its sample, this clone was seen a few times. The V and J genes are TRBV7-8 and TRBJ2-5, with a weak D call TRBD1 (5 bases). CDR1 is SGHVS and CDR2 is FQNEAQ in the germline V gene. Trimming cost V 0 bases and J 4 bases, with 12 bases left between them. CDR3 size: 15 residues. CDR3 bases: TGTGCCAGCAGCTTAGCTAAAACAGGCCTAGAGACCCAGTACTTC. Its protein is CASSLAKTGLETQYF. Full variable domain (missing parts from reference TRBV7-8 and TRBJ2-5): GAGVSQSPRYKVAKRGQDVALRCDPISGHVSLFWYQQALGQGPEFLTYFQNEAQLDKSGLPSDRFFAERPEGSVSTLKIQRTQQEDSAVYLCASSLAKTGLETQYFGPGTRLLVL.

This clone was observed a handful of times. The genes are TRBV2 and TRBJ2-1, with 14 bases identical to TRBD2. Per the germline V gene, CDR1 is SNHLY and CDR2 is FYNNEI. Trimming took 6 bases from V and 6 from J; bases not matched to a gene: 13. The CDR3 spans 18 residues. The CDR3 bases are TGTGCCAGCAGCAGTCCCGGGACTAGCGGGAGCGCGGGCAATGAGCAGTTCTTC. Its protein product is CASSSPGTSGSAGNEQFF. Together with reference TRBV2 and TRBJ2-1, the CDR3 gives the full variable domain: EPEVTQTPSHQVTQMGQEVILRCVPISNHLYFYWYRQILGQKVEFLVSFYNNEISEKSEIFDDQFSVERPDGSNFTLKIRSTKLEDSAMYFCASSSPGTSGSAGNEQFFGPGTRLTVL.

The chain links TRBV4-2 to TRBJ2-7; 11 nucleotides line up with TRBD2. This CDR3 has 16 amino acids. V lost 0 bases to trimming and J lost 3 bases; unmatched junction nucleotides: 4. Germline CDR1 LGHNA, CDR2 YNFKEQ. CDR3 region: CASSQDIGTSGYEQYF. The CDR3 region has the DNA TGTGCCAGCAGCCAAGATATCGGGACTAGCGGCTACGAGCAGTACTTC.

The rearrangement joins TRBV19 to TRBJ1-2; D perhaps matches TRBD1 (6 bases). The V gene's germline CDR1 is LNHDA and CDR2 SQIVND (reference sequence). V was cut by 5 bases and J by 5 bases, with 24 bases left in between. The CDR3 is made up of 17 amino acids. CDR3 in amino acids: CASSASTNFRGAYGYTF. The CDR3 DNA follows: TGTGCCAGTAGTGCATCCACTAACTTCCGGGGGGCTTATGGCTACACCTTC.

The V and J genes are TRBV2 and TRBJ2-1; 11 bases agree with TRBD2. The CDR3 runs to 14 residues. Germline loops: CDR1 SNHLY, CDR2 FYNNEI. With 6 bases clipped from V and 4 bases from J, the junction kept 2 bases outside the gene matches. CDR3 DNA: TGTGCCAGCAGGGGACTAGCGGTTTACAATGAGCAGTTCTTC. Amino acid sequence: CASRGLAVYNEQFF. The variable domain in full, completed from reference TRBV2 and TRBJ2-1, reads EPEVTQTPSHQVTQMGQEVILRCVPISNHLYFYWYRQILGQKVEFLVSFYNNEISEKSEIFDDQFSVERPDGSNFTLKIRSTKLEDSAMYFCASRGLAVYNEQFFGPGTRLTVL.

The chain combines TRBV5-6 with TRBJ2-1; 7 nucleotides line up with TRBD2. After removal of 2 bases from V and 1 base from J, the junction contained 6 bases not matched to a gene. The germline CDR1 and CDR2 sequences are SGHDT and YYEEEE. The CDR3 is 16 residues long. The CDR3 DNA reads as TGTGCCAGCAGCTTAGACCTCGGGGGGTCCTACAATGAGCAGTTCTTC. It yields the protein CASSLDLGGSYNEQFF. Complete variable domain (other parts from reference TRBV5-6 and TRBJ2-1): DAGVTQSPTHLIKTRGQQVTLRCSPKSGHDTVSWYQQALGQGPQFIFQYYEEEERQRGNFPDRFSGHQFPNYSSELNVNALLLGDSALYLCASSLDLGGSYNEQFFGPGTRLTVL.

The V gene is TRBV18, the J gene TRBJ2-7; 11 bases fit TRBD1. V was pared by 4 bases and J by 4 bases, with 6 bases of the junction left unmatched. The CDR3 consists of 15 residues. From germline, CDR1 is KGHSH and CDR2 LQKENI. This CDR3 is CASSQRTGGFYEQYF. The CDR3 bases are TGTGCCAGCTCACAACGGACAGGGGGCTTTTACGAGCAGTACTTC. The full variable domain, completed using reference TRBV18 and TRBJ2-7, is NAGVMQNPRHLVRRRGQEARLRCSPMKGHSHVYWYRQLPEEGLKFMVYLQKENIIDESGMPKERFSAEFPKEGPSILRIQQVVRGDSAAYFCASSQRTGGFYEQYFGPGTRLTVT.

The CDR3 region is CASSLVPGGPFEQYF. CDR3 bases: TGTGCCAGCAGCTTAGTGCCGGGAGGGCCTTTCGAGCAGTACTTC. The V call is TRBV7-8, the J call TRBJ2-7, with 8 bases identical to TRBD2. Trimming cost V 1 base and J 6 bases; bases outside gene matches: 8. The CDR3 loop spans 15 amino acids. CDR1 SGHVS and CDR2 FQNEAQ come from the germline V gene.